This TCR beta chain was profiled in a study of cytomegalovirus exposure and HLA in healthy donors. Vbeta (60) and Jbeta (13) primers were used in the PCR. In the original processing: Approximately 83 million unique TCR beta chains, roughly 10 million shared, were counted in a later analysis. Generated by immunoSEQ multiplex PCR, the TCRdb table keeps only in-frame clones and is missing some. V and J calls and clone size are those listed in that table; D and trimming were worked out from the DNA. The sample carries roughly 160,000 clones, 70% to 80% recorded once. Study-wide results and caveats: What was likely a sequencing artifact was a cluster of highly shared sequence variants. Some TCR beta chains (roughly 160 of them) were listed as cytomegalovirus-associated. Analysis performed later found more than 15,000 TCR beta sequences associated with HLA alleles at 0.05 false discovery rate.

Details on this clone: The antigen remains undetermined.

The CDR3 consists of 15 residues. Deletions cut 6 bases from V and 2 bases from J, with 17 bases between. The germline V gene encodes CDR1 SEHNR and CDR2 FQNEAQ (reference sequence). The rearrangement joins TRBV7-9 to TRBJ2-7; weak D call: TRBD1 (6 bases). The clonotype comes from a woman aged 45-60 years in good health and CMV-seronegative. Sequencing was carried out using PBMCs. The CDR3 coding sequence is TGTGCCAGCAGTTTCACAGGGATGAGGACCTACGAGCAGTACTTC. It translates to CASSFTGMRTYEQYF.